One and the same sample provided the 12 T cell receptor beta chains below, sequenced in a study of regulatory T cells in long-lasting Graves disease. To make TCR beta libraries, researchers used iRepertoire HTBI primers and Arm-PCR of CDR3 regions. TCRdb analysed the multiplex PCR reads with MiXCR anew, one entry per CDR3 protein. In the table there are about 440,000 distinct CDR3 sequences, less than 20% of which are singletons. The time point denotes: newly diagnosed GD, antithyroid drugs for less than 3 months. With RNA extracted from PBMCs as input, the TCR library was made. These data were also reused for a study on T cells in Graves' hyperthyroidism and ophthalmopathy.

Sequenced here: peripheral blood mononuclear cells (PBMCs), sampled at new diagnosis, from a patient treated with antithyroid drugs. The receptors were sampled from a woman aged 30 to 39 with Graves disease.

This clonotype was detected many times. The chain is built from TRBV10-1 and TRBJ2-1, with 9 bases aligning to TRBD2. The junction had 9 bases not matched to a gene; V was cut back by 7 bases and J by 5 bases. Germline assignment: CDR1 WNHNN and CDR2 SYGVQD (reference sequence). This CDR3 region has 15 residues. The CDR3 sequence is CASTSSGSVNNEQFF. For the CDR3, the DNA is TGCGCCAGCACCAGTAGCGGGAGTGTTAACAATGAGCAGTTCTTC.

This clonotype has just a few counts. The chain couples TRBV5-1 to TRBJ2-1, with TRBD2 as a possible D gene (6 bases). Germline CDR1 reads SGHRS; CDR2 reads YFSETQ. The CDR3 loop spans 14 amino acids. V was clipped by 2 bases and J by 5 bases, with 11 bases between them. CDR3 bases: TGCGCCAGCAGCTTAGGGACTCTAAACAATGAGCAGTTCTTC. It yields the protein CASSLGTLNNEQFF.

In its sample, this clonotype was seen a few times. V usage is TRBV5-1 and J usage is TRBJ2-1; TRBD2 matches 9 bases. V shed 2 bases and J 6 bases; nucleotides not matched to a gene: 3. Germline V gene sequence: CDR1 SGHRS, CDR2 YFSETQ. This CDR3 has 14 residues. This CDR3 reads CASSFSGRSNEQFF. For the CDR3, the DNA is TGCGCCAGCAGCTTTAGCGGGAGAAGCAATGAGCAGTTCTTC. Complete variable domain (other parts from reference TRBV5-1 and TRBJ2-1): KAGVTQTPRYLIKTRGQQVTLSCSPISGHRSVSWYQQTPGQGLQFLFEYFSETQRNKGNFPGRFSGRQFSNSRSEMNVSTLELGDSALYLCASSFSGRSNEQFFGPGTRLTVL.

This clonotype was observed at least ten times. The chain carries TRBV6-2 or TRBV6-3 and TRBJ2-3; unclear D gene. The V gene lost 2 bases and the J gene lost 3 bases, with 6 bases spanning the gap. Germline CDR1 is MNHEY and CDR2 is SVGEGT. The CDR3 contains 13 residues. Here the CDR3 DNA reads TGTGCCAGCAGTTACCCAACTACAGATACGCAGTATTTT. Amino acids: CASSYPTTDTQYF.

This clonotype was seen repeatedly, ten times or more. The chain is built from TRBV6-7 and TRBJ1-5, with D perhaps matching TRBD1 (5 bases). TRBV6-7 is annotated as an ORF whose role is uncertain. Trimming pared 7 bases from V and 8 bases from J, leaving 18 bases between. The CDR3 runs 14 residues. In DNA form, the CDR3 reads TGTGCCAGCAAGGGGAGGGGTGTCTGGAAGCCCCAGCATTTT. It translates to CASKGRGVWKPQHF.

There are many counts of this clonotype. The V gene is TRBV30, the J gene TRBJ2-4, with a possible D match to TRBD2 (6 bases). The CDR3 contains 14 residues. The V gene lost 2 bases and the J gene lost 0 bases, with 8 bases spanning the gap. From germline, CDR1 is GTSNPN and CDR2 SVGIG (reference sequence). CDR3 sequence reads: CAWSWRAAKNIQYF. The CDR3 DNA is TGTGCCTGGAGTTGGAGGGCAGCCAAAAACATTCAGTACTTC.

This clonotype was observed at least ten times. The rearrangement uses TRBV6-1 and TRBJ2-7; TRBD2 matches at 10 bases. CDR1 and CDR2 from the germline V gene are MNHNS and SASEGT. There are 16 residues in the CDR3. The J segment lost 4 bases and the V segment lost 5 bases, leaving 11 bases of the junction unmatched. The CDR3, as DNA: TGTGCCAGCAGTCGGCCCGGGAGCGGGAGGGCTTACGAGCAGTACTTC. Amino acid sequence: CASSRPGSGRAYEQYF.

The V gene is TRBV7-9, the J gene TRBJ2-2; 9 bases match TRBD2. The CDR3 has 18 amino acids. Trimming removed 5 bases from V and 8 bases from J; junction bases left unmatched: 18. The V gene's germline CDR1 is SEHNR and CDR2 FQNEAQ (reference sequence). The CDR3 loop reads CASSQPNAGGKVTGELFF. CDR3 DNA: TGTGCCAGCAGCCAACCAAACGCGGGAGGGAAGGTCACAGGGGAGCTGTTTTTT.

This clonotype showed up many times. The chain couples TRBV7-8 to TRBJ1-2, with D possibly TRBD1 on 6 matching bases. V lost 5 bases to trimming and J lost 4 bases, with 23 bases between them. Germline V lookup: CDR1 SGHVS, CDR2 FQNEAQ. This CDR3 region has 17 residues. The CDR3 sequence: CASSESRGARPIYGYTF. As DNA, the CDR3 is TGTGCCAGCAGCGAATCCAGGGGCGCCAGACCCATCTATGGCTACACCTTC. Full variable domain (remainder filled in from reference TRBV7-8 and TRBJ1-2): GAGVSQSPRYKVAKRGQDVALRCDPISGHVSLFWYQQALGQGPEFLTYFQNEAQLDKSGLPSDRFFAERPEGSVSTLKIQRTQQEDSAVYLCASSESRGARPIYGYTFGSGTRLTVV.

Many counts were recorded for this clonotype. This sequence joins TRBV30 and TRBJ1-6; TRBD1 might be the D (5 bases). Germline values: CDR1 GTSNPN, CDR2 SVGIG (reference sequence). The CDR3 runs 14 residues. V was shortened by 2 bases and J by 6 bases, with 11 bases between the two germline ends. The CDR3 DNA sequence: TGTGCCTGGAGTACCGGGACCTCTAATTCACCCCTCCACTTT. Translated, it gives CAWSTGTSNSPLHF. Using reference TRBV30 and TRBJ1-6 for the parts outside the CDR3, the full variable domain is SQTIHQWPATLVQPVGSPLSLECTVEGTSNPNLYWYRQAAGRGLQLLFYSVGIGQISSEVPQNLSASRPQDRQFILSSKKLLLSDSGFYLCAWSTGTSNSPLHFGNGTRLTVT.

This clonotype has ten or more counts. The chain is built from TRBV7-6 and TRBJ2-1; 12 bases fit TRBD2. Germline V CDR1 and CDR2: SGHVS, FNYEAQ. After removal of 7 bases from V and 3 bases from J, the junction contained 4 bases not matched to a gene. The CDR3 loop spans 15 amino acids. The CDR3 protein is CASTSTSGGYNEQFF. The CDR3, as DNA: TGTGCCAGCACTTCGACTAGCGGGGGCTACAATGAGCAGTTCTTC.

This clonotype was counted ten times or more. J is TRBJ2-3 and V is TRBV18, with TRBD1 identical over 7 bases. The germline V gene encodes CDR1 KGHSH and CDR2 LQKENI. The CDR3 sequence is 15 residues long. After removal of 6 bases from V and 1 base from J, the junction contained 7 bases not matched to a gene. The DNA for the CDR3 is TGTGCCAGCTCCTCCACAGGGGTCCGCACAGATACGCAGTATTTT. Its translation is CASSSTGVRTDTQYF.